Listed here is a single T cell receptor beta chain. Using immunoSEQ multiplex PCR, the repertoire was profiled, and TCRdb retains in-frame clones only, with some absent. The profile shows roughly 34,000 clones, nearly 97% of them singletons. The data were obtained in a study of T cells in tuberculosis. Germline CDR1 reads LNHDA; CDR2 reads SQIVND (reference sequence). With 7 bases removed from V and 4 bases from J, the gap between germline ends came to 13 bases. CDR3 length equals 13 residues. The chain is built from TRBV19 and TRBJ1-2, with D possibly being TRBD1 (5 bases). Specimen: PBMCs. The source is a donor under 30 with latent tuberculosis or without tuberculosis infection. The CDR3 coding sequence is TGTGCCAGTACTTTCGGACATCGCTATGGCTACACCTTC. Its translation is CASTFGHRYGYTF. Complete variable domain (other parts from reference TRBV19 and TRBJ1-2): DGGITQSPKYLFRKEGQNVTLSCEQNLNHDAMYWYRQDPGQGLRLIYYSQIVNDFQKGDIAEGYSVSREKKESFPLTVTSAQKNPTAFYLCASTFGHRYGYTFGSGTRLTVV.